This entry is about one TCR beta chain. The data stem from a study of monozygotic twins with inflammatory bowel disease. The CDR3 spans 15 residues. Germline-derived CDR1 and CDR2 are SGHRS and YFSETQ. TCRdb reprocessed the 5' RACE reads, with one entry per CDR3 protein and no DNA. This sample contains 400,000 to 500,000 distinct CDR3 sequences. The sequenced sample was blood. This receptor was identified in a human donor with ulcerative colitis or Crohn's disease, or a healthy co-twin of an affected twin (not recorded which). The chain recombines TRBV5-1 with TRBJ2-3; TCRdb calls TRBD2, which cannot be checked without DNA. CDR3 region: CASRQGLAATDTQYF.